This TCR beta chain is drawn from a study of human T cells and chemical hapten exposure. This clonotype was counted ten times or more. Specified time point: patch test 1, 2 weeks after DPC sensitization. Treatment indicated: therapeutic diphenylcyclopropenone sensitization with weekly scalp DPC. The donor pool consisted of alopecia patients aged 18 to 70 years, considered suitable for DPC. TCRdb re-analysed the RACE reads in MiXCR, keeping a single row per CDR3 protein. The table shows tens of thousands of distinct CDR3 sequences, with 10% to 13% occurring only once. This receptor was obtained from a woman between 45 and 65 years old with alopecia areata. Some clones in this sample may be carry-over from other donors' samples. The starting material was whole blood, obtained in connection with sensitization to the hapten diphenylcyclopropenone (DPC).

The CDR3 loop reads CSVTAPGTSVNEQFF. CDR3 DNA sequence: TGCAGTGTCACAGCCCCCGGGACTAGCGTCAATGAGCAGTTCTTC. The chain combines TRBV20-1 with TRBJ2-1; 10 positions agree with TRBD2. CDR3 length: 15 amino acids. Trimming took 7 bases from V and 6 from J; bases not matched to a gene: 12. CDR1 and CDR2 from the germline V gene are DFQATT and SNEGSKA (reference sequence).